Sequencing of this T cell receptor (beta chain) was carried out in a study of blood T cell repertoires in COVID-19. Turning to the study itself: Acute and convalescent COVID-19 specimens originated in the United States, Italy and Spain.

Sequencing used immunoSEQ multiplex PCR; TCRdb keeps in-frame clones, though not all of them. The sample includes 250,000 to 300,000 clones, 89% of them seen just once. V shed 5 bases, J shed 1 base, and the junction held 12 bases outside the gene matches. The CDR3 covers 19 residues. Germline-derived CDR1 and CDR2 are SGHNT and YENEEA. This clone was detected once. The clonotype was recovered from a woman in her thirties or forties who had recovered from COVID-19. The chain couples TRBV11-3 to TRBJ2-6; 9 bases are a match to TRBD1. What was sequenced was peripheral blood. The CDR3 loop is CASSPNYGTGISGANVLTF. As DNA, the CDR3 is TGTGCCAGCAGCCCAAACTATGGGACAGGGATATCTGGGGCCAACGTCCTGACTTTC.